This T cell receptor (beta chain) emerged from a study of tumor and adjacent non-tumor tissue in lung cancer. Findings of the study overall: Tumor tissue had significantly higher TCR diversity than normal lung.

A word on this clonotype: Its cognate antigen is unknown. A read error may account for a junction end that differs from germline.

This sample's RNA came from whole unsorted tissue. Chemotherapy-naive patients with new lung cancer underwent thoracic surgery in China, August–late 2014. There are 14 residues in the CDR3. In germline, CDR1 is SGHAT, CDR2 FQNNGV. Three rounds of nested PCR, following a modified ARM-PCR protocol, produced the TCRbeta library. TCRdb reprocessed the multiplex PCR reads with MiXCR, giving one entry per CDR3 protein. The sample contains 60,000 to 90,000 distinct CDR3 sequences, roughly 80% of which appear only once. The sequencing sample was made of lung tumor tissue. This clonotype was obtained from a woman in her forties or fifties with non-small cell lung cancer. The chain combines TRBV11-2 with TRBJ2-7, with D possibly being TRBD1 (5 bases). CDR3 coding DNA: TGTACCAGCAATCTGACGGACACTGCCTACGAGCAGTACTTC. As protein: CTSNLTDTAYEQYF.